This T cell receptor (beta chain) came from a study of metastatic and nonmetastatic thyroid tumors. With MiXCR, TCRdb reprocessed the PCR reads. The sample includes roughly 83,000 clones, about 15% of them seen just once. This clone was seen a few times. This CDR3 has 15 amino acids. Germline assignment: CDR1 KGHDR and CDR2 SFDVKD. V lost 4 bases to trimming and J lost 4 bases, with 12 bases between them. Thyroid surgery was preceded by no treatment in any patient. This sequence joins TRBV24-1 and TRBJ2-2, with D possibly being TRBD2 (6 bases). The clonotype originates from a female donor with papillary thyroid cancer or a benign thyroid nodule (not recorded which). Some clones in this sample may be carry-over from other donors' samples. Input material: blood. DNA for the CDR3: TGTGCCACCAGTGACTCACTAGCCCTCACCGGGGAGCTGTTTTTT. This codes for CATSDSLALTGELFF.